The clone carrying this T cell receptor beta chain was observed a handful of times. Its matching antigen is unknown. The sample comes from a study of CD8 T cell repertoires and HIV-1 epitope variants. Study background: Cultures ran ten to eleven days, with IL-2, IL-7 and IL-15 added on days 3 and 7. Findings and limits, study-wide: The TAALDMSHF plasma variant had no responses, unlike KF9 (roughly 5 clonotypes) and HW9 (one). Some ten TCR beta clonotypes were antigen-specific, over five apparently recognizing autologous or escape variants.

Deletions cut 8 bases from V and 0 bases from J, with 13 bases between. Germline assignment: CDR1 LNHDA and CDR2 SQIVND (reference sequence). This CDR3 has 14 amino acids. Method: immunoSEQ multiplex PCR; TCRdb's copy keeps in-frame clones and lacks some. The sample lists about 5,600 clones; 65% to 80% were seen once. The chain joins TRBV19 to TRBJ1-1, with D unresolved. The sample comprised cultured CD8+ T cells derived from PBMCs. The receptor comes from a male donor with HIV. CDR3 DNA: TGTGCCAGTGCCGGGGTCTCTATGAACACTGAAGCTTTCTTT. It specifies CASAGVSMNTEAFF.